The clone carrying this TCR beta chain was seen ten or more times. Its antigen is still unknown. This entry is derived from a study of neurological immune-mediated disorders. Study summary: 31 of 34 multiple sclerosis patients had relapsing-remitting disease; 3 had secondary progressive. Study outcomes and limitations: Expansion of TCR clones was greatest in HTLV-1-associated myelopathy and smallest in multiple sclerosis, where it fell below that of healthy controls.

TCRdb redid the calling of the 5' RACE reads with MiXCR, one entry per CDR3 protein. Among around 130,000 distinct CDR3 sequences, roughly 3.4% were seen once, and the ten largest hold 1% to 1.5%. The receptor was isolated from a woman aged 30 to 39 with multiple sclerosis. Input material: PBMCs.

CDR3 loop: CAWKGLADTGELFF. CDR3 DNA: TGTGCCTGGAAAGGACTAGCGGACACCGGGGAGCTGTTTTTT. The genes are TRBV30 and TRBJ2-2, with 10 bases aligning to TRBD2. CDR1 and CDR2 (germline): GTSNPN, SVGIG (reference sequence). This CDR3 is built from 14 residues. The V and J ends lost 4 bases and 3 bases, in that order; junction bases with no gene match: 2.